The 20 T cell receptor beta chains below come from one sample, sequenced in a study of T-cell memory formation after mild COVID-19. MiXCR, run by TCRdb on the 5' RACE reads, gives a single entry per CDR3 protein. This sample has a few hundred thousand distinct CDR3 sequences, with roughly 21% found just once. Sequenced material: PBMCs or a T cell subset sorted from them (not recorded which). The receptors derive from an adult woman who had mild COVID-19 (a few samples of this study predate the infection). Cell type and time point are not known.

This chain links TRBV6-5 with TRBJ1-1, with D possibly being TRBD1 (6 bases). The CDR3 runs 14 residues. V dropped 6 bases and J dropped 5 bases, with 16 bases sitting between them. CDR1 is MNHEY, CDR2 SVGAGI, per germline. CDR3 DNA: TGTGCCAGCAGCCCCGGGACATTAGGAACTGAAGCTTTCTTT. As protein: CASSPGTLGTEAFF.

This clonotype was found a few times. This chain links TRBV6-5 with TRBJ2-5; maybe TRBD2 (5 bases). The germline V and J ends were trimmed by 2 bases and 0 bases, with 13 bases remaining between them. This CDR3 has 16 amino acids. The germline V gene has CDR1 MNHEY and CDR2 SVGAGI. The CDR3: CASSYGNRGYQETQYF. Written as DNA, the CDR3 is TGTGCCAGCAGTTACGGGAACAGAGGGTACCAAGAGACCCAGTACTTC.

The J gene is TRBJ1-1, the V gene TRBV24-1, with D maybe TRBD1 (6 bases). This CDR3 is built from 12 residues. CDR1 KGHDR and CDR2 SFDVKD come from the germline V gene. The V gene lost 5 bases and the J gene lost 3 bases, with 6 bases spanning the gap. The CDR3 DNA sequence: TGTGCCACCAGTGCAGGGGACACTGAAGCTTTCTTT. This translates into CATSAGDTEAFF.

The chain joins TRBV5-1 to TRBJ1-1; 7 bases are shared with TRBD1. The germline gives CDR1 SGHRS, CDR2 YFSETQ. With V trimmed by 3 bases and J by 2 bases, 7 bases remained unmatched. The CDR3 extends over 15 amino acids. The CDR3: CASSSNQGVNTEAFF. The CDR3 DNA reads TGCGCCAGCAGCTCCAACCAGGGGGTCAACACTGAAGCTTTCTTT.

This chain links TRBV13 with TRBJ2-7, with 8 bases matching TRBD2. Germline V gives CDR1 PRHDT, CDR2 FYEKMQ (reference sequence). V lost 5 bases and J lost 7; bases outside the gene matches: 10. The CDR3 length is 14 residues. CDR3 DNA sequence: TGTGCCAGCAGCGGGCGACTAGCGTCGAGTGAGCAGTACTTC. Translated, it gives CASSGRLASSEQYF. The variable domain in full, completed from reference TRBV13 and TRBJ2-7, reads AAGVIQSPRHLIKEKRETATLKCYPIPRHDTVYWYQQGPGQDPQFLISFYEKMQSDKGSIPDRFSAQQFSDYHSELNMSSLELGDSALYFCASSGRLASSEQYFGPGTRLTVT.

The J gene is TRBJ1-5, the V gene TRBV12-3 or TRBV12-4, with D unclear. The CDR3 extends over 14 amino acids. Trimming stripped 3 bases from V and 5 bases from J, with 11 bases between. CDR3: CASSFSTVDQPQHF. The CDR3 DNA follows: TGTGCCAGCAGTTTTAGCACCGTCGATCAGCCCCAGCATTTT.

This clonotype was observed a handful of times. DNA of the CDR3: TGTGCCAGTAGTTCGGACAGGGTCGGTGAGCAGTTCTTC. It is translated as CASSSDRVGEQFF. The rearrangement links TRBV19 to TRBJ2-1, with 8 positions matching TRBD1. CDR1 is LNHDA and CDR2 is SQIVND in the germline V gene (reference sequence). The CDR3 sequence is 13 residues long. After removal of 5 bases from V and 9 bases from J, the junction contained 6 bases not matched to a gene.

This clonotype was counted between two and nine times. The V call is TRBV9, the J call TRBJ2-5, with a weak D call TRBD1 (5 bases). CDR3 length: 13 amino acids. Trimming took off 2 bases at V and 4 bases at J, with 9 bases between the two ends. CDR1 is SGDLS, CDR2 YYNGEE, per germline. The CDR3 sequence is CASSVAGIETQYF. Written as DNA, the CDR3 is TGTGCCAGCAGCGTGGCAGGGATAGAGACCCAGTACTTC.

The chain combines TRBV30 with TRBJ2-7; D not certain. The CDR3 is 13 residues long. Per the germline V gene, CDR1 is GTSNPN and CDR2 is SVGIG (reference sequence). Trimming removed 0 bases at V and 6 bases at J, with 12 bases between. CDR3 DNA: TGTGCCTGGAGTGTAAGGGCCGGATCCGAGCAGTACTTC. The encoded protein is CAWSVRAGSEQYF.

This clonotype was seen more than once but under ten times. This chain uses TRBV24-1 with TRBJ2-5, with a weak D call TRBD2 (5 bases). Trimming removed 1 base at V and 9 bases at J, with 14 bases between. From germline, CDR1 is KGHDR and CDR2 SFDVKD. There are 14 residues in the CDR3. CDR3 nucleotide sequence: TGTGCCACCAGTGATTTAGACTACCCCACGGCCCAGTACTTC. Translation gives CATSDLDYPTAQYF.

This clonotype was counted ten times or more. As DNA, the CDR3 is TGCGCCAGCAGCCTGGGGACAGGGGGCTACGAGCAGTACTTC. Translation gives CASSLGTGGYEQYF. The rearrangement links TRBV5-1 to TRBJ2-7; 11 bases align to TRBD1. CDR3 length equals 14 residues. Trimming removed 4 bases from V and 3 bases from J; junction bases left unmatched: 3. Germline assignment: CDR1 SGHRS and CDR2 YFSETQ.

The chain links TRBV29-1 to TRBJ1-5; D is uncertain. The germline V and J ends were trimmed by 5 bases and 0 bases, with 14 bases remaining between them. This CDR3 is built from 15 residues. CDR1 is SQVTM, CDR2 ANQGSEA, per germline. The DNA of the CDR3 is TGCAGCGTTTTAATTGTCGGAAATAGCAATCAGCCCCAGCATTTT. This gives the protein CSVLIVGNSNQPQHF.

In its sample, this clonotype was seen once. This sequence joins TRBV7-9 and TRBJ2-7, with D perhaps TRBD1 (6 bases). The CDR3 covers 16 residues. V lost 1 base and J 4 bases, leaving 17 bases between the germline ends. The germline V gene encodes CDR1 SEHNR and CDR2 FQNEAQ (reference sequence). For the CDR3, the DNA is TGTGCCAGCAGCTTAGATCGCCCCGGGACACTTTACGAGCAGTACTTC. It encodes CASSLDRPGTLYEQYF.

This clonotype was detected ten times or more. The CDR3 is CASSPGLVEETQYF. The CDR3 DNA reads as TGTGCCAGCAGCCCCGGACTAGTGGAAGAGACCCAGTACTTC. The rearrangement joins TRBV5-4 to TRBJ2-5; 7 nucleotides align to TRBD2. The CDR3 spans 14 residues. Germline V gives CDR1 SGHNT, CDR2 YYREEE (reference sequence). The ends lost 4 bases at V and 3 bases at J; junction bases unmatched: 6.

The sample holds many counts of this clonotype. The CDR3 protein is CASSPTLGSKGSTDTQYF. The CDR3 DNA reads as TGTGCCAGCAGTCCCACACTTGGGTCAAAGGGGAGCACAGATACGCAGTATTTT. The chain employs TRBV12-3 or TRBV12-4 and TRBJ2-3; maybe TRBD1 (5 bases). The CDR3 runs 18 residues. Trimming took off 5 bases at V and 0 bases at J, with 21 bases between the two ends.

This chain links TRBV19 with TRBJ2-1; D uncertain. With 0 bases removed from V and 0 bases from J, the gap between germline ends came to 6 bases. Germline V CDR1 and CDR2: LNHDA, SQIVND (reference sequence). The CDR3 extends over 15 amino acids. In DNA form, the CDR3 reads TGTGCCAGTAGTATAGAGGTAAACTCCTACAATGAGCAGTTCTTC. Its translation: CASSIEVNSYNEQFF. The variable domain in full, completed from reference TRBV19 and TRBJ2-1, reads DGGITQSPKYLFRKEGQNVTLSCEQNLNHDAMYWYRQDPGQGLRLIYYSQIVNDFQKGDIAEGYSVSREKKESFPLTVTSAQKNPTAFYLCASSIEVNSYNEQFFGPGTRLTVL.

The CDR3 region has the DNA TGTGCCACCAGTGATCCCCCGAGAGGGGAAGAGACCCAGTACTTC. Amino acids: CATSDPPRGEETQYF. V usage is TRBV24-1 and J usage is TRBJ2-5; D is possibly TRBD1 or TRBD2 (5 bases each). The CDR3 length is 15 residues. V lost 3 bases and J lost 3, with 13 bases in between. Germline lookup yields CDR1 KGHDR and CDR2 SFDVKD.

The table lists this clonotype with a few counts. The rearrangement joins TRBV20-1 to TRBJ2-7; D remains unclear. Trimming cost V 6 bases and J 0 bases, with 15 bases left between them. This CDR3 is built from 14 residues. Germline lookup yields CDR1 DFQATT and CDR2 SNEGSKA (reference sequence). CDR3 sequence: CSALKSAASYEQYF. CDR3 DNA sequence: TGCAGTGCGCTGAAATCGGCGGCCTCCTACGAGCAGTACTTC.

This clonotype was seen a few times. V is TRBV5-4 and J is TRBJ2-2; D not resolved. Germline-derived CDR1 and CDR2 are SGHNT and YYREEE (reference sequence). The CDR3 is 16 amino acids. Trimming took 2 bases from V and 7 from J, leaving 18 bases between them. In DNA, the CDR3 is TGTGCCAGCAGCTTATTAGGAAATCCAAAGGGCGGGGAGCTGTTTTTT. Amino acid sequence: CASSLLGNPKGGELFF.

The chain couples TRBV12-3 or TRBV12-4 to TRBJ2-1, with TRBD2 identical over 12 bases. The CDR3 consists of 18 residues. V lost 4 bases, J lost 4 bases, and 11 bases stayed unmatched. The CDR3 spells CASSSSGTSGRWYNEQFF. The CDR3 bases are TGTGCCAGCAGTTCATCAGGGACTAGCGGGCGGTGGTACAATGAGCAGTTCTTC.